Shown below are 15 T cell receptor beta chains from a single sample sequenced in a study of blood T cells in healthy people across ages. A J-beta primer mix and a sample-barcoded 5' primer were used in a second PCR of about 7 to 12 cycles. MiXCR was run by TCRdb on the 5' RACE reads, yielding one entry per CDR3 protein. Of about 700,000 distinct CDR3 sequences detected, about 30% appear once; the ten largest clones hold roughly 15%. Source material: blood. The receptors originated from an elderly woman in good health.

This clonotype was seen more than once but under ten times. It may be a read error: a sequence one base away is much more abundant. The rearrangement links TRBV7-6 to TRBJ2-1; no definite D call. The CDR3 contains 13 residues. CDR1 is SGHVS, CDR2 FNYEAQ, per germline. The CDR3 DNA follows: TGTACCAGCAGCCTCGCAGTTTACAATGAGCAGTTCTTC. Translated: CTSSLAVYNEQFF.

The chain links TRBV19 to TRBJ2-7; 7 bases fit TRBD1. In germline, CDR1 is LNHDA, CDR2 SQIVND (reference sequence). This CDR3 has 14 residues. J gave up 0 bases and V 3 bases, and 2 bases lay outside the gene matches. CDR3 loop: CASSMGQNSYEQYF. The CDR3 region has the DNA TGTGCCAGTAGTATGGGACAGAACTCCTACGAGCAGTACTTC.

The rearrangement links TRBV2 to TRBJ1-2; TRBD1 might be the D (6 bases). Germline V lookup: CDR1 SNHLY, CDR2 FYNNEI. Trimming removed 10 bases from V and 4 bases from J, with 10 bases in between. CDR3 size: 11 residues. CDR3 DNA sequence: TGTGCCACCCGGGACATCTATGGCTACACCTTC. The encoded protein is CATRDIYGYTF.

This clonotype showed up many times. The V and J genes are TRBV12-3 or TRBV12-4 and TRBJ2-1, with 8 bases lining up with TRBD2. This CDR3 has 14 amino acids. V shed 4 bases, J shed 7 bases, and the junction held 6 bases outside the gene matches. The CDR3 loop is CASSSTGGANEQFF. As DNA, the CDR3 is TGTGCCAGCAGTTCCACGGGGGGGGCGAATGAGCAGTTCTTC.

In its sample, this clonotype was seen a few times. The gene calls are TRBV27 and TRBJ2-2; 8 nucleotides line up with TRBD1. Germline CDR1 reads MNHEY; CDR2 reads SMNVEV (reference sequence). V trimming: 7 bases; J trimming: 6 bases; junction bases outside the gene matches: 10. The length of the CDR3 is 15 residues. The CDR3 DNA reads TGTGCCAGCACCAAGACAGGGGTGGGCCCCGGGGAGCTGTTTTTT. Translated, it gives CASTKTGVGPGELFF.

This chain joins TRBV5-4 and TRBJ2-5; the D call may be TRBD1 or TRBD2 (5 bases each). The V gene's germline CDR1 is SGHNT and CDR2 YYREEE (reference sequence). The CDR3 length is 15 residues. Trimming cost V 4 bases and J 2 bases, with 15 bases left between them. CDR3 coding DNA: TGTGCCAGCAGCCGCAGGGACGCCGGGCAAGAGACCCAGTACTTC. It yields the protein CASSRRDAGQETQYF.

This clonotype was observed at least ten times. The CDR3 loop reads CASSSGTTYYGYTF. DNA of the CDR3: TGCGCCAGCAGCTCCGGGACAACCTACTATGGCTACACCTTC. The chain combines TRBV5-1 with TRBJ1-2; perhaps TRBD1 as D (6 bases). Germline loops: CDR1 SGHRS, CDR2 YFSETQ. CDR3 size: 14 residues. V lost 3 bases, J lost 3 bases, and 12 bases lay in between.

The V and J genes are TRBV7-2 and TRBJ1-4; TRBD1 matches 10 bases. V shed 1 base, J shed 4 bases, and the junction held 3 bases outside the gene matches. Germline CDR1 reads SGHTA; CDR2 reads FQGNSA. The CDR3 loop spans 16 amino acids. The CDR3 sequence is CASSLGRDRGNEKLFF. In DNA form, the CDR3 reads TGTGCCAGCAGCTTAGGCCGGGACAGGGGTAATGAAAAACTGTTTTTT.

The chain is built from TRBV18 and TRBJ2-1; D not resolved. Germline V lookup: CDR1 KGHSH, CDR2 LQKENI. The V end was cut by 3 bases, the J end by 6 bases, with 15 bases between. This CDR3 is 15 amino acids long. CDR3: CASSPRKGFRNEQFF. The CDR3 DNA reads as TGTGCCAGCTCACCGAGAAAGGGATTTCGCAATGAGCAGTTCTTC.

The rearrangement links TRBV7-8 to TRBJ2-5; a possible D gene is TRBD2 (5 bases). The J call may not be correct, given that the DNA end is closer to TRBJ2-7. Germline V lookup: CDR1 SGHVS, CDR2 FQNEAQ. The CDR3 covers 14 residues. CDR3: CASSPRAPDYEQYF. CDR3 in DNA: TGTGCCAGCAGCCCGAGGGCCCCTGACTACGAGCAGTACTTC.

This clonotype was observed at least ten times. In nucleotides, the CDR3 is TGCGCCAGCAGCCAAGAAGGGGGGAGCGATGGCTACACCTTC. This translates into CASSQEGGSDGYTF. The rearrangement joins TRBV4-1 to TRBJ1-2; D is perhaps TRBD1 (6 bases). Germline CDR1 reads MGHRA; CDR2 reads YSYEKL. V was clipped by 0 bases and J by 6 bases, with 11 bases between them. The CDR3 runs to 14 residues.

This clonotype occurred a few times. The genes are TRBV9 and TRBJ2-5; 13 bases fit TRBD2. Trimming at V came to 3 bases and at J to 11 bases, leaving 7 bases not matched to a gene. Germline CDR1 reads SGDLS; CDR2 reads YYNGEE. This CDR3 region has 14 residues. The CDR3 DNA sequence: TGTGCCAGCAGCGGGGGACTAGCGGGACATGAGCAGTACTTC. Translation: CASSGGLAGHEQYF.

To note about this clonotype: This sequence may be a read error, since a much larger clone differs from it by one base. This chain joins TRBV4-2 and TRBJ2-5; 7 nucleotides match TRBD2. Germline V gene lookup returns CDR1 LGHNA and CDR2 YNFKEQ. J was trimmed by 11 bases and V by 0 bases; bases with no gene match: 21. The CDR3 sequence is 18 residues long. CDR3 DNA: TGTGCCAGCAGCCAAGACGCCGCTCAGCGGGACCCGGGGGATGAGCAGTACTTC. Translated: CASSQDAAQRDPGDEQYF.

This clonotype appeared many times. V and J are TRBV14 and TRBJ1-6; D possibly corresponds to TRBD1 (5 bases). Germline V gene sequence: CDR1 SGHDN, CDR2 FVKESK. The CDR3 runs 16 residues. The V gene lost 2 bases and the J gene lost 3 bases, with 11 bases spanning the gap. The CDR3 loop reads CASSQLGVNYNSPLHF. CDR3 DNA sequence: TGTGCCAGCAGCCAACTGGGGGTGAACTATAATTCACCCCTCCACTTT.

On this clonotype itself: A read error is possible here, since a much larger clone lies one base away. The V call is TRBV29-1, the J call TRBJ1-2; D gene unclear. Germline V gene lookup returns CDR1 SQVTM and CDR2 ANQGSEA. This CDR3 region has 12 residues. CDR3 sequence: CGVERLFYGYTF. CDR3 nucleotide sequence: TGCGGCGTTGAACGGCTGTTCTATGGCTACACCTTC.